This T cell receptor (beta chain) was obtained from a study of cytomegalovirus exposure and HLA in healthy donors. Study results and limitations: The productive fraction for most TCR beta V segments was about 87% or about 30% in an earlier analysis.

Germline CDR1 and CDR2: SGHAT and FQNNGV. The J segment lost 2 bases and the V segment lost 3 bases, leaving 6 bases of the junction unmatched. This CDR3 has 16 residues. Of note for this clone: Its antigen remains unidentified.

The PCR made use of 60 Vbeta and 13 Jbeta primers. TCRdb's table, derived via immunoSEQ multiplex PCR, lists solely in-frame clones and lacks some. Of roughly 88,000 clones in the sample, over 60% were seen once. The chain uses TRBV11-2 and TRBJ1-3; TRBD1 matches 8 bases. This receptor was obtained from a man between 25 and 39 years old in good health and CMV-seropositive. Sequenced input: PBMCs. The CDR3 reads CASSLVPGGTGNTIYF. Written as DNA, the CDR3 is TGTGCCAGCAGCTTGGTGCCAGGGGGCACTGGAAACACCATATATTTT.